A selection of T cell receptor beta chains follows, all from one sample in a study of shared clonotypes between healthy human individuals. The data were produced by immunoSEQ multiplex PCR, yet TCRdb's version contains in-frame clones alone and is incomplete. The table has approximately 2.5 million clones, approximately 92% seen once. The specimen sequenced was naive CD4+ T cells sorted from blood. The receptors originated from a man between 18 and 35 years old in good health. CDR3s include the opening cysteine and the closing phenylalanine or tryptophan. A D gene is named only where the DNA matches it firmly. Clone size, where shown, is once, few, many, or a class for clones that have expanded.

d_call: NA
clone_size: NA
v_call: TRBV7-2
j_call: TRBJ1-1
cdr3_nt: TGTGCCAGCAGCTTATTTTCCGGGAACACTGAAGCTTTCTTT
cdr3_aa: CASSLFSGNTEAFF

d_call: NA
clone_size: NA
v_call: TRBV7-9
j_call: TRBJ1-5
cdr3_nt: TGTGCCAGCAGCTCCTCTCGGGGATCTCAGCCCCAGCATTTT
cdr3_aa: CASSSSRGSQPQHF

d_call: TRBD2
clone_size: NA
v_call: TRBV7-6
j_call: TRBJ2-3
cdr3_nt: TGTGCCAGCAGCTTAGCGCTAATAGCGGGACGCATCACAGATACGCAGTATTTT
cdr3_aa: CASSLALIAGRITDTQYF

d_call: NA
clone_size: once
v_call: TRBV9
j_call: TRBJ2-3
cdr3_nt: TGTGCCAGCAGCGTAGGTTCGGGAAGCACAGATACGCAGTATTTT
cdr3_aa: CASSVGSGSTDTQYF

d_call: NA
clone_size: NA
v_call: TRBV5-1
j_call: TRBJ2-2
cdr3_nt: TGCGCCAGCAGCTTGTCCAGCGGGAACACCGGGGAGCTGTTTTTT
cdr3_aa: CASSLSSGNTGELFF

d_call: NA
clone_size: NA
v_call: TRBV30
j_call: TRBJ1-6
cdr3_nt: TGTGCCTGGAGACAACCGACCGTAGCGTATAATTCACCCCTCCACTTT
cdr3_aa: CAWRQPTVAYNSPLHF

d_call: NA
clone_size: NA
v_call: TRBV5-4
j_call: TRBJ2-1
cdr3_nt: TGTGCCAGCAGCGGAAAGGGCGCAAGTAATGAGCAGTTCTTC
cdr3_aa: CASSGKGASNEQFF

d_call: NA
clone_size: few
v_call: TRBV19
j_call: TRBJ1-5
cdr3_nt: TGTGCCAGTAGTCTTTTCAATCAGCCCCAGCATTTT
cdr3_aa: CASSLFNQPQHF

d_call: TRBD1
clone_size: NA
v_call: TRBV4-3
j_call: TRBJ1-6
cdr3_nt: TGCGCCAGCAGCCAAGATGGGAGGACAGGGACTAATTCACCCCTCCACTTT
cdr3_aa: CASSQDGRTGTNSPLHF

d_call: NA
clone_size: NA
v_call: TRBV6-5
j_call: TRBJ1-6
cdr3_nt: TGTGCCAGCAGTGGCCGGGATAATTCACCCCTCCACTTT
cdr3_aa: CASSGRDNSPLHF

d_call: TRBD2
clone_size: NA
v_call: TRBV10-3
j_call: TRBJ2-2
cdr3_nt: TGTGCCATCAGTGACCCGGGACTAGCGGGTACGAACACCGGGGAGCTGTTTTTT
cdr3_aa: CAISDPGLAGTNTGELFF

d_call: TRBD1
clone_size: NA
v_call: TRBV19
j_call: TRBJ1-1
cdr3_nt: TGTGCCAGTAGAACCCCCTCGACAGGGGGAAGGAGGACTGAAGCTTTCTTT
cdr3_aa: CASRTPSTGGRRTEAFF

d_call: TRBD2
clone_size: NA
v_call: TRBV7-2
j_call: TRBJ2-7
cdr3_nt: TGTGCCAGCAGCCCCAGAAAAGCGGGAGGCAGCTACGAGCAGTACTTC
cdr3_aa: CASSPRKAGGSYEQYF

d_call: NA
clone_size: NA
v_call: TRBV6-1
j_call: TRBJ2-2
cdr3_nt: TGTGCCAGCAGGGGACACAACACCGGGGAGCTGTTTTTT
cdr3_aa: CASRGHNTGELFF

d_call: NA
clone_size: once
v_call: TRBV28
j_call: TRBJ2-7
cdr3_nt: TGTGCCAGCACCCGGACACACACCTACGAGCAGTACTTC
cdr3_aa: CASTRTHTYEQYF

d_call: NA
clone_size: NA
v_call: TRBV21-1
j_call: TRBJ2-7
cdr3_nt: TGTGCCAGTCCACGCTGGCTAGCGGGAGTGGTATCCTACGAGCAGTACTTC
cdr3_aa: CASPRWLAGVVSYEQYF

d_call: NA
clone_size: NA
v_call: TRBV7-2
j_call: TRBJ2-5
cdr3_nt: TGTGCCAGCAGCTTAGTTGGGGGGCAAGAGACCCAGTACTTC
cdr3_aa: CASSLVGGQETQYF

d_call: NA
clone_size: NA
v_call: TRBV6-6
j_call: TRBJ2-7
cdr3_nt: TGTGCCAGCAGTGACGACTACGAGCAGTACTTC
cdr3_aa: CASSDDYEQYF

d_call: NA
clone_size: once
v_call: TRBV10-1
j_call: TRBJ1-4
cdr3_nt: TGCGCCAGCAGTGAACGCGAAAAACTGTTTTTT
cdr3_aa: CASSEREKLFF

d_call: NA
clone_size: NA
v_call: TRBV7-2
j_call: TRBJ1-2
cdr3_nt: TGTGCCAGCAGCCCCGAGGCTGACTATGGCTACACCTTC
cdr3_aa: CASSPEADYGYTF

d_call: NA
clone_size: NA
v_call: TRBV18
j_call: TRBJ2-4
cdr3_nt: TGTGCCAGCTCACCTACTAGTCCCAACATTCAGTACTTC
cdr3_aa: CASSPTSPNIQYF

d_call: NA
clone_size: NA
v_call: TRBV6-1
j_call: TRBJ2-3
cdr3_nt: TGTGCCAGCAGGCCCTTGAAAGCAGATACGCAGTATTTT
cdr3_aa: CASRPLKADTQYF

d_call: TRBD1
clone_size: NA
v_call: TRBV7-2
j_call: TRBJ1-2
cdr3_nt: TGTGCCAGCAGCTTTTTGGGACAGCCTAACTATGGCTACACCTTC
cdr3_aa: CASSFLGQPNYGYTF

d_call: TRBD1
clone_size: NA
v_call: TRBV5-1
j_call: TRBJ2-2
cdr3_nt: TGCGCCAGCAGCCGAACAGGGGCCCCGAACACCGGGGAGCTGTTTTTT
cdr3_aa: CASSRTGAPNTGELFF

d_call: TRBD1
clone_size: NA
v_call: TRBV4-3
j_call: TRBJ2-7
cdr3_nt: TGCGCCAGCAGCCACTACACCGGGACAGGGGGCGAGCAGTACTTC
cdr3_aa: CASSHYTGTGGEQYF

d_call: TRBD2
clone_size: NA
v_call: TRBV30
j_call: TRBJ2-2
cdr3_nt: TGTGCCTGGGCGGGGGGCATCACCGGGGAGCTGTTTTTT
cdr3_aa: CAWAGGITGELFF

d_call: NA
clone_size: once
v_call: TRBV25-1
j_call: TRBJ2-3
cdr3_nt: TGTGCCAGCAGTGAAGGGAGTTTCGCCACAGATACGCAGTATTTT
cdr3_aa: CASSEGSFATDTQYF

d_call: NA
clone_size: once
v_call: TRBV27
j_call: TRBJ1-6
cdr3_nt: TGTGCCAGCAGTTTGGACACTGTTTATAATTCACCCCTCCACTTT
cdr3_aa: CASSLDTVYNSPLHF

d_call: NA
clone_size: NA
v_call: TRBV6-1
j_call: TRBJ2-1
cdr3_nt: TGTGCCAGCAGTGAAGCGGGGAGGAGGAACAATGAGCAGTTCTTC
cdr3_aa: CASSEAGRRNNEQFF

d_call: NA
clone_size: NA
v_call: TRBV19
j_call: TRBJ1-3
cdr3_nt: TGTGCCAGTAGTATCGGAGTAAGGGGGTTTTCTGGAAACACCATATATTTT
cdr3_aa: CASSIGVRGFSGNTIYF

d_call: NA
clone_size: NA
v_call: TRBV5-1
j_call: TRBJ2-3
cdr3_nt: TGCGCCAGCAGCCCGAGGGGGGCCAGCACAGATACGCAGTATTTT
cdr3_aa: CASSPRGASTDTQYF

d_call: NA
clone_size: NA
v_call: TRBV19
j_call: TRBJ1-1
cdr3_nt: TGTGCCAGTATCAGGACCGTGAACACTGAAGCTTTCTTT
cdr3_aa: CASIRTVNTEAFF

d_call: NA
clone_size: NA
v_call: TRBV10-3
j_call: TRBJ2-7
cdr3_nt: TGTGCCATCAGGCCGGGCCTAGGGGCAACCGAGCAGTACTTC
cdr3_aa: CAIRPGLGATEQYF

d_call: TRBD1
clone_size: few
v_call: TRBV7-3
j_call: TRBJ2-7
cdr3_nt: TGTGCCAGCAGCTTAGCAGGGGGCTACGAGCAGTACTTC
cdr3_aa: CASSLAGGYEQYF

d_call: NA
clone_size: few
v_call: TRBV10-3
j_call: TRBJ1-6
cdr3_nt: TGTGCCATCAGTGAGGGGGGGTATAATTCACCCCTCCACTTT
cdr3_aa: CAISEGGYNSPLHF

d_call: NA
clone_size: NA
v_call: TRBV7-9
j_call: TRBJ1-4
cdr3_nt: TGTGCCAGCAGCCCGGGACGGACACCGAATGAAAAACTGTTTTTT
cdr3_aa: CASSPGRTPNEKLFF

d_call: TRBD1
clone_size: NA
v_call: TRBV29-1
j_call: TRBJ2-5
cdr3_nt: TGCAGCGTCGCCACAAGGGGGCCCTTTTGGGGCACTGGTCAAGAGACCCAGTACTTC
cdr3_aa: CSVATRGPFWGTGQETQYF

d_call: NA
clone_size: once
v_call: TRBV5-1
j_call: TRBJ2-1
cdr3_nt: TGCGCCAGCAGCTCTGGCAGCTACAATGAGCAGTTCTTC
cdr3_aa: CASSSGSYNEQFF

d_call: NA
clone_size: NA
v_call: TRBV7-2
j_call: TRBJ1-5
cdr3_nt: TGTGCCAGCAGCTTATTTGACCAGCCCCAGCATTTT
cdr3_aa: CASSLFDQPQHF

d_call: NA
clone_size: NA
v_call: TRBV11-2
j_call: TRBJ1-2
cdr3_nt: TGTGCCAGCAGCTTAGGTTCAGGGTTAACTAACTATGGCTACACCTTC
cdr3_aa: CASSLGSGLTNYGYTF

d_call: NA
clone_size: NA
v_call: TRBV19
j_call: TRBJ2-2
cdr3_nt: TGTGCCAGTAGTATACTAGGGAACACCGGGGAGCTGTTTTTT
cdr3_aa: CASSILGNTGELFF

d_call: NA
clone_size: once
v_call: TRBV6-4
j_call: TRBJ2-2
cdr3_nt: TGTGCCAGCAGCAGGGATTCCGGGGAGCTGTTTTTT
cdr3_aa: CASSRDSGELFF

d_call: NA
clone_size: NA
v_call: TRBV14
j_call: TRBJ1-1
cdr3_nt: TGTGCCAGCAGCCACCGGGCCGGAGAGGCTTTCTTT
cdr3_aa: CASSHRAGEAFF

d_call: TRBD1
clone_size: NA
v_call: TRBV6-1
j_call: TRBJ2-7
cdr3_nt: TGTGCCAGCAGTGAAGAAAGGACAGGGGCCTCGAGGGAGCAGTACTTC
cdr3_aa: CASSEERTGASREQYF